The 24 T cell receptor beta chains below were found in one sample sequenced in a study of CD8+CD57+ T cells in acquired aplastic anemia. CDR3 and TCR beta VDJ profiling relied on a genomic DNA template. Via MiXCR, TCRdb re-called the reads, giving one row per CDR3 protein. The table lists around 170,000 distinct CDR3 sequences, roughly half of them singletons. Material: sorted CD4+, CD8+, or CD8+CD57+ T cells (not recorded which) from PBMCs. All receptors come from a human donor in good health.

The V and J genes are TRBV16 and TRBJ2-7, with D possibly matching TRBD1 (5 bases). The CDR3 is 12 residues long. The V gene's germline CDR1 is KGHSY and CDR2 FQNENV. Trimming left V 2 bases short and J 6 bases short, with 8 bases between. Here the CDR3 DNA reads TGTGCCAGCAGCCAAGGGCAGGGCGAGCAGTACTTC. It yields the protein CASSQGQGEQYF.

This clonotype showed up just a few times. A much larger clone lies one base from this, so it may be a read error. V gene TRBV2 combines with J gene TRBJ2-5; no definite D call. V was shortened by 5 bases and J by 2 bases, with 3 bases between the two germline ends. Looked up from germline, CDR1 is SNHLY and CDR2 is FYNNEI. The CDR3 runs to 11 residues. CDR3 bases: TGTGCCAGCAGTCAGCAAGAGACCCAGTACTTC. Its translation is CASSQQETQYF.

This clonotype was picked up many times. The J gene is TRBJ1-1, the V gene TRBV20-1, with D unresolved. Germline assignment: CDR1 DFQATT and CDR2 SNEGSKA (reference sequence). Trimming removed 2 bases from V and 3 bases from J, with 25 bases in between. The CDR3 spans 18 residues. CDR3 in DNA: TGCAGTGCTAGATTTTATACTTCCGGGGTGCGTAGGGACACTGAAGCTTTCTTT. Translation gives CSARFYTSGVRRDTEAFF.

This chain connects TRBV7-8 to TRBJ2-5; D not resolved. V was trimmed by 1 base and J by 7 bases, leaving 10 bases between them. The CDR3 has 13 residues. CDR1 is SGHVS, CDR2 FQNEAQ, per germline. The CDR3 DNA reads as TGTGCCAGCAGCTTAGGTCGACTGGGGACCCAGTACTTC. This translates into CASSLGRLGTQYF. The full variable domain, in which reference TRBV7-8 and TRBJ2-5 provide the parts outside the CDR3, is GAGVSQSPRYKVAKRGQDVALRCDPISGHVSLFWYQQALGQGPEFLTYFQNEAQLDKSGLPSDRFFAERPEGSVSTLKIQRTQQEDSAVYLCASSLGRLGTQYFGPGTRLLVL.

V usage is TRBV2 and J usage is TRBJ2-1, with 8 nucleotides matching TRBD2. CDR3 length equals 15 residues. Germline V lookup: CDR1 SNHLY, CDR2 FYNNEI. The J segment lost 9 bases and the V segment lost 7 bases, leaving 14 bases of the junction unmatched. This chain's CDR3 is CASIPELTGGGEQFF. CDR3 nucleotide sequence: TGTGCCAGCATTCCGGAGCTAACGGGAGGGGGTGAGCAGTTCTTC.

There are many counts of this clonotype. One end of the junction varies from germline; a read error may be responsible. The V gene is TRBV5-1, the J gene TRBJ2-1, with unresolved D. The germline gives CDR1 SGHRS, CDR2 YFSETQ. The CDR3 extends over 13 amino acids. The CDR3 sequence is CASSGTSNNEQFF. For the CDR3, the DNA is TGCGCCAGCAGCGGAACCTCCAACAATGAGCAGTTCTTC.

This clonotype was found once. The chain recombines TRBV13 with TRBJ2-1; 7 nucleotides line up with TRBD2. Germline V lookup: CDR1 PRHDT, CDR2 FYEKMQ (reference sequence). The CDR3 is made up of 19 amino acids. V lost 5 bases and J lost 4; bases outside the gene matches: 20. DNA of the CDR3: TGTGCCAGCAGCACGATAGGGGCATGGCGGGAGCCCGAATACAATGAGCAGTTCTTC. Protein product: CASSTIGAWREPEYNEQFF.

This clonotype appeared once. The chain couples TRBV20-1 to TRBJ2-1; 8 bases are shared with TRBD2. Germline V gene sequence: CDR1 DFQATT, CDR2 SNEGSKA (reference sequence). V dropped 5 bases and J dropped 7; count of bases not matched to a gene: 10. The CDR3 length is 14 residues. The CDR3 sequence is CSAATSVSGNEQFF. CDR3 in DNA: TGCAGTGCTGCGACTAGCGTCTCGGGGAATGAGCAGTTCTTC.

CDR3 sequence: CATSSGASEAFF. The CDR3 region has the DNA TGTGCCACCAGCTCAGGGGCCTCTGAAGCTTTCTTT. The chain links TRBV15 to TRBJ1-1; perhaps TRBD1 as D (6 bases). Germline CDR1 and CDR2: LNHNV and YYDKDF (reference sequence). The CDR3 totals 12 residues. The ends were cut back, 5 bases at V and 6 bases at J, with 10 bases in the middle.

The chain recombines TRBV24-1 with TRBJ2-3, with a tentative D call TRBD2 (5 bases). The CDR3 runs 14 residues. With 7 bases removed from V and 3 bases from J, the gap between germline ends came to 13 bases. CDR1 KGHDR and CDR2 SFDVKD come from the germline V gene. CDR3 sequence reads: CATRAELSTDTQYF. CDR3 coding DNA: TGTGCCACCAGAGCGGAACTATCGACAGATACGCAGTATTTT.

This clonotype was recorded at least ten times. CDR3 amino acids: CASSATVNTEAFF. The CDR3 DNA sequence: TGTGCCAGCAGCGCGACAGTTAACACTGAAGCTTTCTTT. V usage is TRBV5-4 and J usage is TRBJ1-1; D is possibly TRBD1 (5 bases). Trimming cost V 4 bases and J 2 bases, with 9 bases left between them. The CDR3 length is 13 residues. The germline CDR1 and CDR2 sequences are SGHNT and YYREEE (reference sequence).

The CDR3 is CAISESTGQETQYF. Written as DNA, the CDR3 is TGTGCCATCAGTGAGTCTACAGGACAAGAGACCCAGTACTTC. The chain is built from TRBV10-3 and TRBJ2-5; possibly TRBD1 for D (5 bases). This CDR3 contains 14 residues. Looked up from germline, CDR1 is ENHRY and CDR2 is SYGVKD. Trimming took off 0 bases at V and 2 bases at J, with 7 bases between the two ends.

This clonotype occurred many times. The chain recombines TRBV5-5 with TRBJ2-6; D gene unclear. The CDR3 spans 16 residues. Germline CDR1 and CDR2: SGHKS and YYEKEE (reference sequence). V shed 6 bases and J shed 0 bases, with 13 bases lying between them. The chain's CDR3 is CASIGKATSGANVLTF. CDR3 DNA sequence: TGTGCCAGCATAGGGAAGGCTACCTCTGGGGCCAACGTCCTGACTTTC.

The chain couples TRBV24-1 to TRBJ2-5; weak D call: TRBD1 (6 bases). CDR1 and CDR2 from the germline V gene are KGHDR and SFDVKD. The CDR3 contains 17 residues. V was cut by 2 bases and J by 5 bases, with 20 bases left in between. CDR3 protein: CATSDSRRLQGYETQYF. In DNA, the CDR3 is TGTGCCACCAGTGATTCCCGGAGGTTGCAGGGGTACGAGACCCAGTACTTC.

Points on this clonotype: Being one base from a much bigger clone, this may be a read error. This chain connects TRBV6-2 or TRBV6-3 to TRBJ1-2; the D is unclear. Germline CDR1 reads MNHEY; CDR2 reads SVGEGT. The CDR3 has 14 residues. CDR3 DNA: TGTGCCAGCAGTCGTGACGCGGCGAACTATAGCTACACCTTC. Translation gives CASSRDAANYSYTF.

This clonotype appeared a few times. The genes are TRBV7-9 and TRBJ1-1, with 7 bases aligning to TRBD1. V dropped 5 bases and J dropped 1; count of bases not matched to a gene: 4. The CDR3 consists of 14 residues. Looked up from germline, CDR1 is SEHNR and CDR2 is FQNEAQ (reference sequence). This chain's CDR3 is CASSLGQANTEAFF. The CDR3 DNA reads TGTGCCAGCAGCCTAGGACAGGCGAACACTGAAGCTTTCTTT.

This clonotype was seen at least ten times. The CDR3 region has the DNA TGTGCCAGCAGCCTCCGCAGGGGAGAGACCCAGTACTTC. Translated, it gives CASSLRRGETQYF. The chain is built from TRBV6-5 and TRBJ2-5; maybe TRBD1 (6 bases). This CDR3 spans 13 amino acids. Trimming removed 6 bases at V and 4 bases at J, with 12 bases between. Looked up from germline, CDR1 is MNHEY and CDR2 is SVGAGI.

In its sample, this clonotype was seen many times. The chain employs TRBV29-1 and TRBJ2-3, with D maybe TRBD1 (6 bases). The CDR3 sequence is 14 residues long. The V gene's germline CDR1 is SQVTM and CDR2 ANQGSEA. The V end was cut by 3 bases, the J end by 2 bases, with 12 bases between. CDR3 protein: CSVDMGAATDTQYF. CDR3 coding DNA: TGCAGCGTTGATATGGGGGCAGCCACAGATACGCAGTATTTT.

The chain joins TRBV2 to TRBJ2-7; D assignment may be TRBD1 or TRBD2 (5 bases each). The CDR3 totals 13 residues. Germline CDR1 is SNHLY and CDR2 is FYNNEI. The V gene lost 2 bases and the J gene lost 4 bases, with 9 bases spanning the gap. CDR3 nucleotide sequence: TGTGCCAGCAGTGAAATGTGGGGGTACGAGCAGTACTTC. Its protein is CASSEMWGYEQYF.

CDR3 amino acids: CASSENPNVYGYTF. The CDR3 nucleotides read TGTGCCAGCAGTGAAAACCCAAACGTATATGGCTACACCTTC. The chain uses TRBV2 and TRBJ1-2; D gene ambiguous. The CDR3 consists of 14 residues. V lost 2 bases and J lost 5, with 12 bases in between. The germline V gene encodes CDR1 SNHLY and CDR2 FYNNEI.

On this clonotype: A much larger clone lies one base from this, so it may be a read error. This sequence joins TRBV4-2 and TRBJ2-3; D is uncertain. V was clipped by 0 bases and J by 2 bases, with 3 bases between them. Germline V lookup: CDR1 LGHNA, CDR2 YNFKEQ. The CDR3 is 13 amino acids. CDR3 loop: CASSQDPTDTQYF. In DNA, the CDR3 is TGTGCCAGCAGCCAAGATCCCACAGATACGCAGTATTTT.

The rearrangement joins TRBV14 to TRBJ2-5; TRBD1 or TRBD2 may be the D gene (5 bases each). The CDR3 spans 14 residues. The V and J ends lost 1 base and 7 bases respectively, with 13 bases between them. Germline-derived CDR1 and CDR2 are SGHDN and FVKESK. The CDR3 DNA is TGTGCCAGCAGCCAAGTAGAGGGGTTTGGGACCCAGTACTTC. Protein: CASSQVEGFGTQYF.

The CDR3 reads CASSLDGGWEQYF. For the CDR3, the DNA is TGTGCCAGCAGCTTAGACGGAGGATGGGAGCAGTACTTC. The chain links TRBV7-6 to TRBJ2-7, with a possible D match to TRBD2 (5 bases). The germline V and J ends were trimmed by 1 base and 7 bases, with 11 bases remaining between them. Germline CDR1 is SGHVS and CDR2 is FNYEAQ. The CDR3 spans 13 residues.

The gene calls are TRBV29-1 and TRBJ2-7; maybe TRBD2 (6 bases). Looked up from germline, CDR1 is SQVTM and CDR2 is ANQGSEA. Trimming stripped 6 bases from V and 5 bases from J, with 14 bases between. The CDR3 spans 12 residues. CDR3 in amino acids: CSVGTGGNEQYF. The CDR3 nucleotides are TGCAGCGTCGGGACTGGGGGGAACGAGCAGTACTTC.